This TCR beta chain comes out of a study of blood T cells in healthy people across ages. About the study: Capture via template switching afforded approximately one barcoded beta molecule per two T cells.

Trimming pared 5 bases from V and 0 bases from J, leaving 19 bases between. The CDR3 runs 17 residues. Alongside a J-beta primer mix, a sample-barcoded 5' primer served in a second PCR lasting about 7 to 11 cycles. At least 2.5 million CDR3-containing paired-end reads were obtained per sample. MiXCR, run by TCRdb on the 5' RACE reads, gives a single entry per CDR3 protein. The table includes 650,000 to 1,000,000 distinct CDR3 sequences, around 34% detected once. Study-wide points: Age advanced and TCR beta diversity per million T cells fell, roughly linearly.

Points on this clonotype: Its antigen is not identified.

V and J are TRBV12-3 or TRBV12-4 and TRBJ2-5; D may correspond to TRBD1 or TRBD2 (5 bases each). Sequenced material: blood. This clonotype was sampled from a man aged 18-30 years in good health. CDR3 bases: TGTGCCAGCAGTCCCAACATCGGGACCCCAGACCAAGAGACCCAGTACTTC. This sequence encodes CASSPNIGTPDQETQYF.